The present T cell receptor (delta chain) was sequenced within a study of gamma-delta chains in newborns, infants, children. Overall study context: Polyclonal expansion of innate γδ T cells after birth follows microbial exposure.

TCRdb re-called the reads through CATT. The sample lists over 2,500 delta-chain clones, about 50% occurring once. Germline V gene lookup returns CDR1 GEAIGNYY and CDR2 EKD. The CDR3 runs 15 residues. With 1 base clipped from V and 7 bases from J, the junction kept 8 bases outside the gene matches. This chain links TRDV2 with TRDJ1; 10 positions agree with TRDD3. The sequence was obtained from a child who received the measles vaccine. What was sequenced was blood. The CDR3 DNA reads TGTGCCTGTGACACTGCTGGGGGATATCGGGGTAAACTCATCTTT. Amino acids: CACDTAGGYRGKLIF.